The 30 T cell receptor beta chains below come from one sample, sequenced in a study of cytomegalovirus exposure and HLA in healthy donors. Amplification used 60 Vbeta primers and 13 Jbeta primers. Profiled with immunoSEQ multiplex PCR; TCRdb holds only in-frame clones, not every one. The sample holds 180,000 or so clones, nearly 80% seen once. The sequencing input was PBMCs. These receptors came from a female donor in good health and CMV-seronegative.

The rearrangement uses TRBV27 and TRBJ2-7; D unresolved. This CDR3 contains 15 residues. Germline V lookup: CDR1 MNHEY, CDR2 SMNVEV (reference sequence). V dropped 4 bases and J dropped 4 bases, with 17 bases sitting between them. CDR3 in amino acids: CASSSTRGALYEQYF. The CDR3 coding sequence is TGTGCCAGCAGTTCCACCCGTGGAGCACTTTACGAGCAGTACTTC.

This clone was seen more than once but under ten times. The chain recombines TRBV6-5 with TRBJ2-2; 10 bases fit TRBD1. CDR3 size: 16 residues. V was clipped by 0 bases and J by 5 bases; unmatched bases: 3. Per the germline V gene, CDR1 is MNHEY and CDR2 is SVGAGI. CDR3 region: CASSYSGTGDTGELFF. In nucleotides, the CDR3 is TGTGCCAGCAGTTACTCCGGGACAGGGGATACCGGGGAGCTGTTTTTT.

V gene TRBV9 combines with J gene TRBJ1-1; the D gene is possibly TRBD1 (6 bases). CDR1 is SGDLS and CDR2 is YYNGEE in the germline V gene. The CDR3 has 13 residues. The V end lost 0 bases, the J end lost 5 bases, and 8 bases lay between the germline ends. The CDR3 sequence: CASSVARGTEAFF. The CDR3 region has the DNA TGTGCCAGCAGCGTAGCTAGGGGGACTGAAGCTTTCTTT.

This clone was picked up one time. The J gene is TRBJ2-1, the V gene TRBV11-3, with TRBD2 matching 11 bases. The CDR3 length is 18 residues. Germline lookup yields CDR1 SGHNT and CDR2 YENEEA. V lost 5 bases to trimming and J lost 1 base; unmatched junction nucleotides: 10. CDR3 region: CASSAPKLAGASYNEQFF. The CDR3 DNA reads as TGTGCCAGCAGCGCACCCAAACTAGCGGGGGCATCCTACAATGAGCAGTTCTTC.

This rearrangement joins TRBV7-2 to TRBJ2-3, with 8 bases identical to TRBD2. The CDR3 spans 16 residues. V shed 4 bases, J shed 1 base, and the junction held 7 bases outside the gene matches. CDR1 SGHTA and CDR2 FQGNSA come from the germline V gene. DNA for the CDR3: TGTGCCAGCAGCTCGCCTAGCGGGTTTCGCACAGATACGCAGTATTTT. Protein sequence: CASSSPSGFRTDTQYF.

The rearrangement joins TRBV6-5 to TRBJ2-7, with a possible D match to TRBD1 (6 bases). Per germline, CDR1 MNHEY and CDR2 SVGAGI. This CDR3 has 14 amino acids. V was trimmed by 7 bases and J by 0 bases, leaving 13 bases between them. CDR3 in amino acids: CASTMTGSSYEQYF. DNA of the CDR3: TGTGCCAGCACTATGACAGGTAGCTCCTACGAGCAGTACTTC.

The chain recombines TRBV27 with TRBJ2-7, with D hard to call. The CDR3 runs to 14 residues. Germline CDR1 MNHEY, CDR2 SMNVEV (reference sequence). Trimming took off 4 bases at V and 0 bases at J, with 10 bases between the two ends. CDR3 sequence (DNA): TGTGCCAGCAGTTCCCCGATGAGCTCCTACGAGCAGTACTTC. It translates to CASSSPMSSYEQYF.

The chain has TRBV6-5 and TRBJ2-3; D is perhaps TRBD1 (5 bases). The CDR3 consists of 13 residues. Germline-derived CDR1 and CDR2 are MNHEY and SVGAGI. V was trimmed by 5 bases and J by 3 bases, leaving 9 bases between them. For the CDR3, the DNA is TGTGCCAGCAGTCAGGCAGGGACAGATACGCAGTATTTT. Protein sequence: CASSQAGTDTQYF.

This clone was seen a single time. This sequence joins TRBV7-2 and TRBJ2-5, with TRBD2 matching over 12 bases. Matching the DNA end better, TRBJ2-7 makes the J call doubtful. This CDR3 contains 14 residues. Looked up from germline, CDR1 is SGHTA and CDR2 is FQGNSA. This chain's CDR3 is CASSWTSGTYEQYF. The CDR3 coding sequence is TGTGCCAGCAGCTGGACTAGCGGGACCTACGAGCAGTACTTC.

The rearrangement links TRBV11-2 to TRBJ1-5, with D unresolved. The V gene lost 1 base and the J gene lost 0 bases, with 7 bases spanning the gap. The germline gives CDR1 SGHAT, CDR2 FQNNGV. The CDR3 extends over 15 amino acids. The CDR3 is CASSLGDYSNQPQHF. The CDR3 region has the DNA TGTGCCAGCAGCTTAGGTGACTATAGCAATCAGCCCCAGCATTTT.

This chain's CDR3 is CASSYPRQGTYEQYF. CDR3 nucleotide sequence: TGTGCCAGCAGTTACCCTCGACAGGGTACCTACGAGCAGTACTTC. V is TRBV6-6 and J is TRBJ2-7; 7 bases are shared with TRBD1. Trimming cost V 2 bases and J 2 bases; bases outside gene matches: 6. Germline V gene lookup returns CDR1 MNHNY and CDR2 SVGAGI (reference sequence). The CDR3 runs 15 residues.

The chain is built from TRBV29-1 and TRBJ1-2, with 7 positions matching TRBD1. The CDR3 extends over 14 amino acids. V dropped 4 bases and J dropped 4; count of bases not matched to a gene: 9. Germline CDR1 SQVTM, CDR2 ANQGSEA. The CDR3 DNA follows: TGCAGCGTTGTCGGGAAAGGGGGCAGCTATGGCTACACCTTC. This encodes CSVVGKGGSYGYTF.

The chain is built from TRBV6-6 and TRBJ1-5, with D unresolved. The CDR3 has 13 residues. Germline V gives CDR1 MNHNY, CDR2 SVGAGI (reference sequence). With 2 bases removed from V and 6 bases from J, the gap between germline ends came to 8 bases. The CDR3 here is CASSYGGTQPQHF. As DNA, the CDR3 is TGTGCCAGCAGTTACGGAGGCACTCAGCCCCAGCATTTT.

With regard to this clone: One end of the junction is discordant with germline, which a read error may explain. CDR3 bases: TGTTCCAGCAGCTATGACAGCACTGAAGCTTTCTTT. Amino acid sequence: CSSSYDSTEAFF. The chain is built from TRBV7-9 and TRBJ1-1, with TRBD1 as a possible D gene (5 bases). The V gene's germline CDR1 is SEHNR and CDR2 FQNEAQ (reference sequence). CDR3 length: 12 amino acids.

The chain combines TRBV4-2 with TRBJ2-7; 11 nucleotides align to TRBD2. The germline gives CDR1 LGHNA, CDR2 YNFKEQ. The junction had 8 bases not matched to a gene; V was cut back by 3 bases and J by 4 bases. The CDR3 consists of 16 residues. The CDR3 coding sequence is TGTGCCAGCAGCCACCGAACTAGCGGGAGTTTATACGAGCAGTACTTC. Its translation: CASSHRTSGSLYEQYF.

The CDR3 loop is CASSKTGLQETQYF. CDR3 nucleotide sequence: TGTGCCAGCAGTAAAACAGGGCTCCAAGAGACCCAGTACTTC. The V and J genes are TRBV7-3 and TRBJ2-5; tentative D call: TRBD1 (6 bases). CDR1 is SGHTA, CDR2 FQGTGA, per germline. Deletions cut 6 bases from V and 1 base from J, with 12 bases between. The CDR3 is 14 amino acids. The whole variable domain, filled in from reference TRBV7-3 and TRBJ2-5, reads GAGVSQTPSNKVTEKGKYVELRCDPISGHTALYWYRQSLGQGPEFLIYFQGTGAADDSGLPNDRFFAVRPEGSVSTLKIQRTERGDSAVYLCASSKTGLQETQYFGPGTRLLVL.

This chain joins TRBV7-3 and TRBJ2-1, with TRBD1 matching 9 bases. The CDR3 loop spans 19 amino acids. Trimming at V came to 5 bases and at J to 7 bases, leaving 21 bases not matched to a gene. Looked up from germline, CDR1 is SGHTA and CDR2 is FQGTGA. CDR3: CASSKTVRVEGQGRNEQFF. As DNA, the CDR3 is TGTGCCAGCAGCAAAACGGTTCGGGTTGAAGGACAGGGGAGGAATGAGCAGTTCTTC.

Written as DNA, the CDR3 is TGTGCCAGCAGCCCCCGGGGAGGGAATGAAAAACTGTTTTTT. It encodes CASSPRGGNEKLFF. The chain combines TRBV9 with TRBJ1-4; D uncertain. Trimming cost V 4 bases and J 5 bases, with 12 bases left between them. Germline CDR1 and CDR2: SGDLS and YYNGEE. CDR3 length equals 14 residues.

This clone was counted between two and nine times. The rearrangement joins TRBV2 to TRBJ1-6; maybe TRBD1 (6 bases). Trimming removed 5 bases at V and 9 bases at J, with 17 bases between. This CDR3 has 15 residues. Germline CDR1 SNHLY, CDR2 FYNNEI. The CDR3 coding sequence is TGTGCCAGCAGTTCCCGAGGGGGTAATAGTTCACCCCTCCACTTT. Its protein product is CASSSRGGNSSPLHF.

The genes are TRBV9 and TRBJ2-3; D possibly corresponds to TRBD2 (5 bases). V lost 0 bases and J lost 4, with 15 bases in between. Germline lookup yields CDR1 SGDLS and CDR2 YYNGEE. The CDR3 loop spans 16 amino acids. This CDR3 is CASSVAPGNGADTQYF. The CDR3 nucleotides read TGTGCCAGCAGCGTAGCTCCCGGAAACGGGGCAGATACGCAGTATTTT.

In regard to this clone: At one end, the junction sequence differs from germline, possibly due to a read error. The chain combines TRBV29-1 with TRBJ2-7; D is unresolved. CDR3 length: 11 amino acids. Germline V gene lookup returns CDR1 SQVTM and CDR2 ANQGSEA. The CDR3 here is CSVEDKYEQYF. Here the CDR3 DNA reads TGCAGCGTAGAAGACAAATACGAGCAGTACTTC.

Written as DNA, the CDR3 is TGTGCCACCAGCAGAGATGAATTAGCGGGAGGATGGGAGCAGTTCTTC. Protein sequence: CATSRDELAGGWEQFF. V is TRBV15 and J is TRBJ2-1; 10 bases fit TRBD2. The germline gives CDR1 LNHNV, CDR2 YYDKDF (reference sequence). The CDR3 is 16 residues long. After removal of 0 bases from V and 10 bases from J, the junction contained 9 bases not matched to a gene.

The chain links TRBV5-1 to TRBJ2-4; 16 bases align to TRBD2. CDR1 SGHRS and CDR2 YFSETQ come from the germline V gene. J was trimmed by 3 bases and V by 4 bases; bases with no gene match: 7. CDR3 length: 18 residues. CDR3 DNA sequence: TGCGCCAGCAGCCTAGGGACTAGCGGGAGGGGAGGCAAAAACATTCAGTACTTC. This codes for CASSLGTSGRGGKNIQYF.

The V call is TRBV30, the J call TRBJ2-7, with D unresolved. The CDR3 runs to 13 residues. The V gene's germline CDR1 is GTSNPN and CDR2 SVGIG (reference sequence). Trimming took 3 bases from V and 4 from J, leaving 13 bases between them. The CDR3, as DNA: TGTGCCTGGAGAACAGACATACCTTACGAGCAGTACTTC. Translated: CAWRTDIPYEQYF.

This chain uses TRBV19 with TRBJ2-1; TRBD2 agrees at 12 bases. The CDR3 totals 17 residues. Germline CDR1 and CDR2: LNHDA and SQIVND (reference sequence). Germline trimming cut 3 bases from V and 0 bases from J; bases unmatched to any gene: 3. The CDR3 DNA is TGTGCCAGTAGTATCGGACTAGCGGGACCCTCCTACAATGAGCAGTTCTTC. This encodes CASSIGLAGPSYNEQFF.

This clone appeared once. This chain connects TRBV12-5 to TRBJ2-3; D ambiguous. The V gene's germline CDR1 is LGHNT and CDR2 FRNRAP. The CDR3 runs 12 residues. The germline V and J ends were trimmed by 4 bases and 3 bases, with 5 bases remaining between them. The CDR3 coding sequence is TGTGCTAGTGGTTCTTTAACAGATACGCAGTATTTT. Its protein is CASGSLTDTQYF.

The rearrangement uses TRBV15 and TRBJ2-5, with D possibly matching TRBD1 (6 bases). The CDR3 runs 16 residues. Trimming left V 5 bases short and J 7 bases short, with 23 bases between. Germline V lookup: CDR1 LNHNV, CDR2 YYDKDF (reference sequence). The DNA for the CDR3 is TGTGCCACCAGCCCTAGGGGGAAGTCTGTTTACGGGACCCAGTACTTC. This sequence encodes CATSPRGKSVYGTQYF.

The chain has TRBV4-3 and TRBJ2-3, with D perhaps matching TRBD2 (6 bases). Between the trimmed V and J ends, which lost 1 base and 0 bases, there was a span of 14 bases. The CDR3 covers 17 residues. CDR1 and CDR2 (germline): LGHNA, YSLEER. In nucleotides, the CDR3 is TGCGCCAGCAGCCAAGCGTGGCGAGGAGGGAGCACAGATACGCAGTATTTT. Encoded protein: CASSQAWRGGSTDTQYF.

This clone was counted only a few times. The rearrangement links TRBV30 to TRBJ1-6; 9 bases agree with TRBD1. With 0 bases clipped from V and 7 bases from J, the junction kept 7 bases outside the gene matches. Germline V gene lookup returns CDR1 GTSNPN and CDR2 SVGIG (reference sequence). The CDR3 spans 16 residues. The CDR3 region is CAWSVQQGAGNSPLHF. The CDR3 nucleotides read TGTGCCTGGAGTGTACAACAGGGGGCAGGAAATTCACCCCTCCACTTT.

This clone was detected only once. The chain combines TRBV5-1 with TRBJ2-2; D gene ambiguous. This CDR3 is 15 amino acids long. Germline CDR1 and CDR2: SGHRS and YFSETQ. The V end was cut by 4 bases, the J end by 3 bases, with 13 bases between. The DNA for the CDR3 is TGCGCCAGCAGCCGTATGTCTTCGGACACCGGGGAGCTGTTTTTT. Translation gives CASSRMSSDTGELFF. The full variable domain, completed using reference TRBV5-1 and TRBJ2-2, is KAGVTQTPRYLIKTRGQQVTLSCSPISGHRSVSWYQQTPGQGLQFLFEYFSETQRNKGNFPGRFSGRQFSNSRSEMNVSTLELGDSALYLCASSRMSSDTGELFFGEGSRLTVL.